This T cell receptor (beta chain) was captured in a study of blood T cell repertoires in COVID-19. Study background: Samples taken during acute and convalescent COVID-19 were collected in the United States, Italy and Spain. Sample material is recorded as cDNA or gDNA derived from T cells, B-cell-depleted T cells, or PBMCs.

The CDR3 contains 16 residues. Germline lookup yields CDR1 SGHVS and CDR2 FNYEAQ. Deletions cut 5 bases from V and 4 bases from J, with 17 bases between. Living in 24 US areas, the participants were between roughly 18 and 95 years of age. Participants' own reports of clinical history determined their cohort assignment. Only in-frame clones appear in the TCRdb table, and some are missing; sequencing was by immunoSEQ multiplex PCR. The repertoire holds hundreds of thousands of clones, with roughly 85% as singletons. The sample was PBMCs or T cells enriched from blood (not recorded which). This TCR derives from a middle-aged man who had been exposed to COVID-19. The gene calls are TRBV7-6 and TRBJ2-2, with TRBD1 as a possible D gene (6 bases). The CDR3 nucleotides read TGTGCCAGCAGCCTCCGGGACACAAGAATCACCGGGGAGCTGTTTTTT. Translating gives CASSLRDTRITGELFF.